This T cell receptor (beta chain) comes out of a study of blood T cell repertoires in COVID-19 (dated by TCRdb to the early 2020s). For the wider study: The collaborator samples originated in the United States, Italy and Spain and spanned the acute and convalescent phases of COVID-19. The material from the prospective study consisted of cDNA or gDNA derived from T cells, B-cell-depleted T cells, or PBMCs. Deeply sampled blood TCRbeta repertoires from subjects exposed to, actively infected with, or recovered from COVID-19 were included in the dataset. The repertoires were made available in a free public database intended to serve as a resource for research on the immune response to SARS-CoV-2. Samples were obtained from the ongoing ImmuneRACE study (first 160 participants) and from about 1,300 subjects provided by 6 global collaborators. A de-identified subject ID, COVID-19 status, age in years and sex were almost always included in the sample metadata. Where available, HLA class I and class II types were obtained from metadata supplied by the sample provider rather than from assay-based typing.

The germline V gene yields MGHRA for CDR1 and YSYEKL for CDR2. At the junction V is shortened by 5 bases and J by 4 bases, with 15 bases in between. Taken from cysteine to phenylalanine, the CDR3 has 15 residues. CDR3 DNA only is kept here, 45 bases in frame from base 1. Remarks on this clone: The specificity of this receptor is unknown. Within one base of it there is no much larger clone, and no base qualities were kept.

TCRbeta CDR3 regions were amplified from genomic DNA by means of the immunoSEQ Assay, a bias-controlled multiplex PCR. The authors' pipeline ran thus. Nucleated cell counts per sample were estimated from amplification of reference gene primers within the assay. To quantify the absolute abundance of each unique TCRbeta CDR3 rearrangement, sequence reads were collapsed and filtered. For each sample, productive Simpson clonality was calculated as the square root of Simpson's diversity index over productive rearrangements. TCRdb stores this immuneACCESS table with in-frame sequences only. Part of the clones is absent; in the studies checked, under half of the shortfall reflects unresolved V genes, and no reason is known for the rest. The V and J calls and clone size are taken from that table; D and trimming were inferred from the DNA. A total of 400,000 to 550,000 clones appear in this sample, about 89% of them only once. The ten biggest clones cover 4% to 5.5% of the sample.

The paper as a whole reports these results and caveats: The amount of clinical and demographic metadata varied by source and participant and was provided uncurated.

Each collaborating institution followed its own protocols to collect whole blood in K2EDTA tubes. For TCRbeta analysis, collaborator samples were shipped as frozen whole blood, as isolated PBMCs, or as DNA extracted from either sample type. The TCR was taken from a young woman with acute or convalescent COVID-19. The chain is encoded by TRBV4-1 joined to TRBJ1-3, with TRBD1 tentatively as D gene (6 bases match). Sequences were obtained from peripheral blood. The CDR3: CASSRQGQRGNTIYF. The DNA is as follows: TGCGCCAGCAGCAGGCAAGGACAGAGAGGAAACACCATATATTTT.